This entry is about one TCR beta chain. As yet, its antigen is unknown. This sample was included in a study of radiotherapy plus CTLA-4 blockade in lung cancer. Study results and caveats: Researchers report tumor-derived TCR clones expanding in blood after radiotherapy plus ipilimumab. Early blood T cell clone changes and increased post-radiation serum interferon-beta were reportedly the strongest response predictors.

The CDR3 is 14 amino acids. The germline V gene encodes CDR1 SGHRS and CDR2 YFSETQ. The V gene lost 0 bases and the J gene lost 3 bases, with 7 bases spanning the gap. Profiled with immunoSEQ multiplex PCR; TCRdb holds only in-frame clones, not every one. The sample records over 30,000 clones, 75% to 85% being singletons. This rearrangement joins TRBV5-1 to TRBJ1-3, with no clear D. Sequencing used peripheral blood, obtained from a patient treated with radiotherapy plus ipilimumab. This clonotype originated in a human donor with non-small cell lung cancer that progressed on radiotherapy plus ipilimumab. The DNA of the CDR3 is TGCGCCAGCAGCTTGGACGGGTATGGAAACACCATATATTTT. Its protein is CASSLDGYGNTIYF.